This paragraph covers one T cell receptor beta chain sequence. Antigen: not known. The data were obtained in a study of T cell responses to AZD1222 COVID-19 vaccine. General study points: The span of vaccine-associated CD4 TCRs extended across spike, with dominance at 160-218 and 743-854.

The assay was immunoSEQ multiplex PCR, and TCRdb's table has in-frame clones only and misses some. The sample lists 100,000 to 150,000 clones, about 89% occurring once. Specimen: peripheral blood, collected on day 0 of AZD1222 vaccination. This TCR was sampled from an adult in good health.

CDR3 DNA sequence: TGTGCCAGCAGCTCCGGACAGGGGGAAAGTACCTTC. Translated: CASSSGQGESTF. The genes are TRBV11-3 and TRBJ1-2; 10 nucleotides match TRBD1. CDR1 SGHNT and CDR2 YENEEA come from the germline V gene. This CDR3 is built from 12 residues. J was trimmed by 14 bases and V by 4 bases; bases with no gene match: 7.